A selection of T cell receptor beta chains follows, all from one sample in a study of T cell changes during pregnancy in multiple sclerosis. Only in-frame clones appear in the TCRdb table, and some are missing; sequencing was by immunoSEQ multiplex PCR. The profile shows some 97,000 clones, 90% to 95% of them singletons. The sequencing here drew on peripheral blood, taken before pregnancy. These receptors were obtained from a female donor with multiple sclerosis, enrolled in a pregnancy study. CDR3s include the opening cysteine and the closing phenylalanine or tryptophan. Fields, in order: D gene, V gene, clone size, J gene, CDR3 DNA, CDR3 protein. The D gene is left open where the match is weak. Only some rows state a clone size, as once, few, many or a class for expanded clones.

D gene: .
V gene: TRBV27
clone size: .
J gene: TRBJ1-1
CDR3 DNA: TGTGCCAGCCGGATGACTTTCTCGAACACTGAAGCTTTCTTT
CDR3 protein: CASRMTFSNTEAFF

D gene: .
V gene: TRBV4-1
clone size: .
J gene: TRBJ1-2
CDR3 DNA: TGCGCCAGCAGCCAGAACCCGGGTAACTATGGCTACACCTTC
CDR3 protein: CASSQNPGNYGYTF

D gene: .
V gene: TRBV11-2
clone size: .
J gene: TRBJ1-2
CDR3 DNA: TGTGCCAGCAGCTTAGGACTAACGTGGGGCTACACCTTC
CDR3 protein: CASSLGLTWGYTF

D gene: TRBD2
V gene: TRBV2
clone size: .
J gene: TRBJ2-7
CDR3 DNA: TGTGCCAGCAGTATCTCAGGACTAGCGGGAGCCGAGCAGTACTTC
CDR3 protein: CASSISGLAGAEQYF

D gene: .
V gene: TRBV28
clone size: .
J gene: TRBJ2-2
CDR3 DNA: TGTGCCAGCAGTCCTGGGGGGTTCGGGCAGGGAGGCACCGGGGAGCTGTTTTTT
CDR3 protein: CASSPGGFGQGGTGELFF

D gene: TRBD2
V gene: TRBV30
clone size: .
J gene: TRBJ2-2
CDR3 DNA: TGTGCCTGGAGAAGGGGACTAGCGGGGCCGGCCGGGGAGCTGTTTTTT
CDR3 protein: CAWRRGLAGPAGELFF

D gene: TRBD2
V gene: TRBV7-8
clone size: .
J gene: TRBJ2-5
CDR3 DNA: TGTGCCAGCAGCTTAGCGTGGCCTAGCGGGAGGCCTTCGGCGGAAGAGACCCAGTACTTC
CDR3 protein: CASSLAWPSGRPSAEETQYF

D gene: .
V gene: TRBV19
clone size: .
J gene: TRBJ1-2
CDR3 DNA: TGTGCCAGTGATGGGCCTAAAGGCTACACCTTC
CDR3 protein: CASDGPKGYTF

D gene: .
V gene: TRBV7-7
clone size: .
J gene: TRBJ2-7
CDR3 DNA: TGTGCCAGCAGCTTAGTGGGAGAGGACGGCTACGAGCAGTACTTC
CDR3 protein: CASSLVGEDGYEQYF

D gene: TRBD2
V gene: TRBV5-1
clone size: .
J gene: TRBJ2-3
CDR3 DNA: TGCGCCAGCAGCTTGGGACTAGCGGGAGCAGATACGCAGTATTTT
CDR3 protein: CASSLGLAGADTQYF

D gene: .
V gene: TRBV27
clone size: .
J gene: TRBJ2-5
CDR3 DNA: TGTGCCAGCAGTCGGCGGAACCTTGGGGAGACCCAGTACTTC
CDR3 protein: CASSRRNLGETQYF

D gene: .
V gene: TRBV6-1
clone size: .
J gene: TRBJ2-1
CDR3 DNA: TGTGCCAGCAGGGGGCTGGGTTACAATGAGCAGTTCTTC
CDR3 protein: CASRGLGYNEQFF

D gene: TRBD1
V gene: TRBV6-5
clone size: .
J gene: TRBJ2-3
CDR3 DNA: TGTGCCAGCAGTCTGGACCAGGGGGCTACGCAGTATTTT
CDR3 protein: CASSLDQGATQYF

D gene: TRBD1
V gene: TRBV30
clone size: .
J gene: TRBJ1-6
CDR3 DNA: TGTGCCTGGAGTGTAATCCTAGGACAGGGAGCTTCACCCCTCCACTTT
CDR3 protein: CAWSVILGQGASPLHF

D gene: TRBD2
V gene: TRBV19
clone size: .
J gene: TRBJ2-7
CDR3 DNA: TGTGCCAGTAGTAGGCAAACCGGGACTAGCTCCTACGAGCAGTACTTC
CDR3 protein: CASSRQTGTSSYEQYF

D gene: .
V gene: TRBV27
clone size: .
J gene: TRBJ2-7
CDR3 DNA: TGTGCCAGCAGTTTACGGTCGACCTACGAGCAGTACTTC
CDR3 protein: CASSLRSTYEQYF

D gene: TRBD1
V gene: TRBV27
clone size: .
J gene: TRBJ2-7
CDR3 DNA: TGTGCCAGCAGTGGACAGGGTACCCACGAGCAGTACTTC
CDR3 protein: CASSGQGTHEQYF

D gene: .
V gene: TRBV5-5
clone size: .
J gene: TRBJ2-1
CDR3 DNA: TGTGCCAGCAGCGGTGTCGGGGATCCTGAGCAGTTCTTC
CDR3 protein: CASSGVGDPEQFF

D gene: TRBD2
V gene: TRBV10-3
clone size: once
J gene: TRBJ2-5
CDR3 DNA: TGTGCCGCCTCGGCGGGAGAAGAGACCCAGTACTTC
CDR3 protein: CAASAGEETQYF

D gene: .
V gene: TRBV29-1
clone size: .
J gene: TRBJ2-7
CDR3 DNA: TGCAGCGCCGAAACAGGGCCCTACGAGCAGTACTTC
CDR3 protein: CSAETGPYEQYF

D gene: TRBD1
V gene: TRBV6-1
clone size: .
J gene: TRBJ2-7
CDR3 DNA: TGTGCCAGCAGTGAGGACAGGGGGCGCGACTACGAGCAGTACTTC
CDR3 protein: CASSEDRGRDYEQYF

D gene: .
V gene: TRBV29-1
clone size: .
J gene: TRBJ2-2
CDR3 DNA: TGCAGCGTTGACTCAGGGGTCGGGGAGCTGTTTTTT
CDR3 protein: CSVDSGVGELFF

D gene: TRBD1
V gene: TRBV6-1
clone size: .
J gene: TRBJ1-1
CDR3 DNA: TGTGCCAGCAGCGCAACAGGGGGTGAAGCTTTCTTT
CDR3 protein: CASSATGGEAFF

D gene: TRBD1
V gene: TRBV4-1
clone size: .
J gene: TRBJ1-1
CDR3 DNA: TGCGCCAGCAGCCAAGGGGGGACAGGGTTGGCTTTCTTT
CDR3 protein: CASSQGGTGLAFF

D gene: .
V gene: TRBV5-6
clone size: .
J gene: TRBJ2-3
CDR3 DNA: TGTGCCAGCAGCTGGGCGACAGATACGCAGTATTTT
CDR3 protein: CASSWATDTQYF

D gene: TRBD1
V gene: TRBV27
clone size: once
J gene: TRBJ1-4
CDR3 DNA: TGTGCCAGCAGGAGGACAGGGCTTAATGAAAAACTGTTTTTT
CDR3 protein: CASRRTGLNEKLFF

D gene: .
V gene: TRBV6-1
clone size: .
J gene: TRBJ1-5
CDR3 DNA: TGTGCCAGCAGTGAAATTTCAGGGGTGGGTCAGCCCCAGCATTTT
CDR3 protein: CASSEISGVGQPQHF

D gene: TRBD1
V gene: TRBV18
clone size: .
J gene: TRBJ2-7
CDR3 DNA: TGTGCCAGCTCACCACTTGGGACAGGGACCGCGTTCGAGCAGTACTTC
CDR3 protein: CASSPLGTGTAFEQYF

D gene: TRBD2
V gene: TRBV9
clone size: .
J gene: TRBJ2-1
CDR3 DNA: TGTGCCAGCAGCGTAGATCGGACTAGCGGTCGTAATGAGCAGTTCTTC
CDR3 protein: CASSVDRTSGRNEQFF

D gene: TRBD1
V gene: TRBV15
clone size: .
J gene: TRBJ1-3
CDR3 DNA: TGTGCCACCAGCAGAGCCCCCGGGGACAGATTCTCTGGAAACACCATATATTTT
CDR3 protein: CATSRAPGDRFSGNTIYF

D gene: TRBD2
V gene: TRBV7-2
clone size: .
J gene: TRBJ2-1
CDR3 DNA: TGTGCCAGCAGCTTAGCGGGGACTAGCGGGTCCTACAATGAGCAGTTCTTC
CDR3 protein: CASSLAGTSGSYNEQFF

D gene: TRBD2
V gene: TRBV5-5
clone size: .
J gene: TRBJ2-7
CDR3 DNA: TGTGCCAGCAGACTAACTAGCGGGAGGCTCCACGAGCAGTACTTC
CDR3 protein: CASRLTSGRLHEQYF

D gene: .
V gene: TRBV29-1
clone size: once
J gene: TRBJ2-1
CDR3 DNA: TGCAGCGTCGCCGACAGCAGACAGTTCTTC
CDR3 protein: CSVADSRQFF

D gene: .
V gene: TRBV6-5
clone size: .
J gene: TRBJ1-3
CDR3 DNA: TGTGCCAGCAGTCCTAGACCTAGCTCTGGAAACACCATATATTTT
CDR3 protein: CASSPRPSSGNTIYF

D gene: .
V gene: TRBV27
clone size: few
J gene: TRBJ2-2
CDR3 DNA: TGTGCCAGCAGTTTACGAAGGGGGAACACCGGGGAGCTGTTTTTT
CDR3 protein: CASSLRRGNTGELFF

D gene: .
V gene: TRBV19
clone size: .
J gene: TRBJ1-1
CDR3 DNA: TGTGCCAGTAGTAGTTCAGGGGCGCGCACTGAAGCTTTCTTT
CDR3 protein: CASSSSGARTEAFF

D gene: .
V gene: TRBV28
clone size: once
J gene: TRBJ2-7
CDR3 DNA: TGTGCCAGCAAGAGGCCAGAAACCTACTACGAGCAGTACTTC
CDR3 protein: CASKRPETYYEQYF

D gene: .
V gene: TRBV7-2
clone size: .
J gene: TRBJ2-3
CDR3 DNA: TGTGCCAGCAGCTTAGTTAAGGGGCGAGGAGATACGCAGTATTTT
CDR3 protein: CASSLVKGRGDTQYF

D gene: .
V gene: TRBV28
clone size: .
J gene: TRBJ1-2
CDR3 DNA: TGTGCCAGCAGTTTAGTCGGGGGTGCCTATGGCTACACCTTC
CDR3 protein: CASSLVGGAYGYTF

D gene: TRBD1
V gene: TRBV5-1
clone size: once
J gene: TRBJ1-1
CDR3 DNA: TGCGCCAGCAGGCCCTCAACAGGGGGAGGAAGCACTGAAGCTTTCTTT
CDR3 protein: CASRPSTGGGSTEAFF

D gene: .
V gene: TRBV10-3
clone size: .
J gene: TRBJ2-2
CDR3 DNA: TGTGCCATCAACTCTGGTATCGACACCGGGGAGCTGTTTTTT
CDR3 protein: CAINSGIDTGELFF

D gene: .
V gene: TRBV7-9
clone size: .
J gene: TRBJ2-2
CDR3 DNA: TGTGCCACTTCGGACAGCTACACCGGGGAGCTGTTTTTT
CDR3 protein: CATSDSYTGELFF